Listed below are T cell receptor beta chains from one sample, sequenced in a study of lung T cells in sarcoidosis with Löfgren's syndrome. TCRdb redid the calling of the reads with MiXCR, one entry per CDR3 protein. The sample consists of about 9,400 distinct CDR3 sequences, 15% to 20% of them appearing once. Sequenced input: CD4+ T cells from bronchoalveolar lavage. Source of these receptors: a human donor with sarcoidosis (Löfgren's syndrome or another form), or a control subject (not recorded which). The CDR3 runs from the conserved cysteine through the conserved F or W. The order of the fields is V gene, J gene, D gene, clone size, CDR3 DNA, CDR3 protein. A D gene is named only where the DNA matches it firmly. A row's size may be missing; if present it is once, few, many or a size class.

>TRBV28|TRBJ2-1|TRBD2|many
TGTGCCAGCAGTCTCTACGGACTAGCGGCCGTCAATGAGCAGTTCTTC
CASSLYGLAAVNEQFF
>TRBV7-2|TRBJ2-2|-|many
TGTGCCAGCAGCCGTGGCAGGGCGAACACCGGGGAGCTGTTTTTT
CASSRGRANTGELFF
>TRBV18|TRBJ2-1|-|many
TGTGCCAGCTCACCGCAGGGGCTCCCCTACAATGAGCAGTTCTTC
CASSPQGLPYNEQFF
>TRBV5-1|TRBJ2-7|-|few
TGCGCCAGCAGCTTGGATGGCTACGAGCAGTACTTC
CASSLDGYEQYF
>TRBV7-6|TRBJ1-1|TRBD1|once
TGTGCCGGCAGCTTAGATGCAGGGGGGGACGAAGCTTTCTTT
CAGSLDAGGDEAFF
>TRBV28|TRBJ2-1|-|many
TGTGCCATCATACGAGGAGGGGTCTACAATGAGCAGTTCTTC
CAIIRGGVYNEQFF
>TRBV7-9|TRBJ2-7|TRBD1|-
TGTGCCAGCAGCTTAGGGTCCGGGACAGTTGGTGACGAGCAGTACTTC
CASSLGSGTVGDEQYF
>TRBV5-1|TRBJ1-1|-|many
TGCGCCAGCAGCCCCTCTCCGGCGAACACTGAAGCTTTCTTT
CASSPSPANTEAFF
>TRBV30|TRBJ2-2|TRBD1|-
TGTGCCTGGAGTGTACCACGGCAGGGGGCCGGGGAGCTGTTTTTT
CAWSVPRQGAGELFF
>TRBV30|TRBJ2-7|-|many
TGTGCCTGGAGTGTAGGAGGGGAGCAGTACTTC
CAWSVGGEQYF
>TRBV27|TRBJ1-5|TRBD1|medium-sized
TGTGCCAGCAGTTTAACCGCAGCTTTCGGGACAGAGAGCAATCAGCCCCAGCATTTT
CASSLTAAFGTESNQPQHF
>TRBV7-6|TRBJ1-1|-|-
TGTGCCAGCAGCTTAGGCCAAGGCAGCACTGAAGCTTTCTTT
CASSLGQGSTEAFF
>TRBV20-1|TRBJ2-7|TRBD2|-
TGCAGTGTCGAGGCCGGGACTAACCTCTACGAGCAGTACTTC
CSVEAGTNLYEQYF
>TRBV5-5|TRBJ2-3|-|-
TGTGCCAGCAGCTTGGAACATACGCAGTATTTT
CASSLEHTQYF
>TRBV15|TRBJ1-1|-|large
TGTGCCACCAGCAGAGATCTGGCAGGGACGAACACTGAAGCTTTCTTT
CATSRDLAGTNTEAFF
>TRBV20-1|TRBJ2-7|-|-
TGCAGTGCTAGCTTGGGGAGCCCCTACGAGCAGTGCTTC
CSASLGSPYEQCF
>TRBV11-3|TRBJ1-3|-|medium-sized
TGTGCCAGCAGCCGGGGGCTCGGAAACACCATATATTTT
CASSRGLGNTIYF
>TRBV4-1|TRBJ2-3|TRBD1|many
TGCGCCAGCAGCCGTGACAGGGGTGGGACAGATACGCAGTATTTT
CASSRDRGGTDTQYF
>TRBV4-1|TRBJ2-3|TRBD2|many
TGCGCCAGCAGCCAAGATAGCGCCGGGGGGGCGTCAAATACGCAGTATTTT
CASSQDSAGGASNTQYF
>TRBV7-6|TRBJ2-3|TRBD1|medium-sized
TGTGCCAGCAGCTTAGGACAGGGGAGCACAGATACGCAGTATTTT
CASSLGQGSTDTQYF
>TRBV11-1|TRBJ2-1|-|-
TGTGCCGGCAGCTTTAACGGGGGAAACGAGCAGTTCTTC
CAGSFNGGNEQFF
>TRBV20-1|TRBJ1-5|-|few
TGCGGTGCTAGTCGCGTCTATCGGCCCCAGCATTTT
CGASRVYRPQHF
>TRBV19|TRBJ1-2|-|many
TGTGCCAGTAGACGGACAGAGCACTATGGCTACACCTTC
CASRRTEHYGYTF
>TRBV18|TRBJ2-7|-|-
TGTGCCAGCTCACCCTTCACAGGAGGTATCGGCTACGAGCAGTACTTC
CASSPFTGGIGYEQYF
>TRBV6-2/TRBV6-3|TRBJ2-2|TRBD2|-
TGTGCCAGCAGTTACTCTGCAGCTAGCGGGGGGCCCAGGAACACCGGGGAGCCGTTTTTT
CASSYSAASGGPRNTGEPFF
>TRBV29-1|TRBJ2-1|TRBD2|many
TGCAGCGTTGAACCTAGCGGGAGGGATGAGCAGTTCTTC
CSVEPSGRDEQFF
>TRBV6-5|TRBJ2-7|-|-
TGTGCCAGCAGTGAACGGGGACTCTCCTACGAGCAGTGCTTC
CASSERGLSYEQCF
>TRBV28|TRBJ2-7|TRBD1|-
TGTGCCACCTGGGCGGGTGGACAGGGATTATACGAGCAGTACTTC
CATWAGGQGLYEQYF
>TRBV6-7|TRBJ2-7|TRBD1|medium-sized
TGTGCCAGCAGTTACAGACAGGGATTATACGAGCAGTACTTC
CASSYRQGLYEQYF
>TRBV28|TRBJ2-1|-|-
TGTGCCAGCAGTTCGCCCGGGAGAGAAGTACACAATGAGCAGCCCTTC
CASSSPGREVHNEQPF
>TRBV20-1|TRBJ2-1|-|many
TGCAGTGCTAGAGATTGGGCTAGCCCTGGGAATGAGCAGTTCTTC
CSARDWASPGNEQFF
>TRBV6-1|TRBJ2-7|-|medium-sized
TGTGCCAGCAGTGAATCGGACTTAAGAGGCGAGCAGTACTTC
CASSESDLRGEQYF
>TRBV12-3/TRBV12-4|TRBJ2-1|-|many
TGTGCCAGCAGTTTCCTCGGGTACAATGAGCAGTTCTTC
CASSFLGYNEQFF
>TRBV20-1|TRBJ1-1|TRBD1|-
TGCAGTGCTACGACAGGGAGCACTGAAGCTTTCTTT
CSATTGSTEAFF
>TRBV4-2|TRBJ2-7|TRBD1|medium-sized
TGTGCCAGCAGCCAACCGTCTGACAGGGCGGCGGCCGAGCAGTACTTC
CASSQPSDRAAAEQYF
>TRBV12-3/TRBV12-4|TRBJ2-7|-|few
TGTGCCAGCAGTTTAACGGGGGCGGGGGAGCAGTACTTC
CASSLTGAGEQYF